The rows below give T cell receptor beta chains drawn from one sample of a study of T cell changes during pregnancy in multiple sclerosis. Profiling relied on immunoSEQ multiplex PCR, and the TCRdb table lists in-frame clones only, not all of them. Counted here are roughly 53,000 clones, roughly 92% occurring once; the ten biggest clones make up 0.3% to 0.45%. The sample here was CD4+ T cells from peripheral blood mononuclear cells, taken in the second trimester of pregnancy. Receptors were obtained from a female donor in good health, enrolled as a control in a pregnancy study. The CDR3 runs from the conserved cysteine through the conserved F or W. D genes are given only for firm matches. A clone size is listed for some rows: how often the clone was seen (once, few, many), or a class if it is expanded.

clone_size | d_call | j_call | v_call | cdr3_aa | cdr3_nt
once | TRBD1 | TRBJ2-7 | TRBV5-4 | CASSPNRGLSSYEQYF | TGTGCCAGCAGCCCCAACAGGGGTCTTAGCTCCTACGAGCAGTACTTC
. | TRBD1 | TRBJ1-6 | TRBV30 | CAWSVPRGPYNSPLHF | TGTGCCTGGAGTGTCCCCAGGGGGCCCTATAATTCACCCCTCCACTTT
. | . | TRBJ2-3 | TRBV6-1 | CASSETQSTDTQYF | TGTGCCAGCAGTGAAACCCAGAGCACAGATACGCAGTATTTT
. | . | TRBJ2-7 | TRBV30 | CAWSDTGVGGEQYF | TGTGCCTGGAGTGATACGGGGGTCGGGGGCGAGCAGTACTTC
once | TRBD1 | TRBJ1-1 | TRBV5-4 | CASSLSHRGFTEAFF | TGTGCCAGCAGCTTGTCGCACAGGGGATTTACTGAAGCTTTCTTT
. | TRBD2 | TRBJ2-1 | TRBV5-5 | CASSRGPGLAGDEQFF | TGTGCCAGCAGCCGGGGTCCGGGACTAGCGGGGGATGAGCAGTTCTTC
. | . | TRBJ1-1 | TRBV7-2 | CASSRQSWNTEAFF | TGTGCCAGCTCTAGACAGTCTTGGAACACTGAAGCTTTCTTT
. | TRBD2 | TRBJ2-3 | TRBV4-1 | CASSLIRTSADTQYF | TGCGCCAGCAGCCTGATTAGGACTAGCGCGGATACGCAGTATTTT
. | . | TRBJ1-2 | TRBV25-1 | CASSDPKRPRGYTF | TGTGCCAGCAGTGACCCAAAGAGGCCCCGGGGCTACACCTTC
. | TRBD2 | TRBJ2-1 | TRBV7-8 | CASSRTSGYNEQFF | TGTGCCAGCAGCCGAACTAGCGGCTACAATGAGCAGTTCTTC
. | . | TRBJ1-1 | TRBV18 | CASSPSGSNTEAFF | TGTGCCAGCTCACCAAGCGGGTCAAACACTGAAGCTTTCTTT
. | . | TRBJ2-7 | TRBV9 | CASSVGQVSYEQYF | TGTGCCAGCAGCGTAGGCCAGGTCTCCTACGAGCAGTACTTC
. | . | TRBJ2-5 | TRBV4-3 | CASSLREFRVAGQETQYF | TGCGCCAGCAGCCTAAGGGAATTCAGGGTAGCTGGCCAAGAGACCCAGTACTTC
. | TRBD1 | TRBJ1-1 | TRBV29-1 | CSVVRGRGQGNTEAFF | TGCAGCGTTGTTCGCGGGCGGGGACAGGGAAACACTGAAGCTTTCTTT
. | TRBD2 | TRBJ2-5 | TRBV5-1 | CASSLRPASGQETQYF | TGCGCCAGCAGCTTACGTCCGGCTAGCGGCCAAGAGACCCAGTACTTC
. | . | TRBJ1-1 | TRBV2 | CASSGRGRTEAFF | TGTGCCAGCAGTGGAAGGGGCCGGACTGAAGCTTTCTTT
. | TRBD1 | TRBJ1-4 | TRBV7-4 | CASSSKDREGAKLFF | TGTGCCAGCAGCTCGAAGGACAGGGAAGGCGCAAAACTGTTTTTT
. | TRBD2 | TRBJ2-7 | TRBV7-2 | CASSFTNSGGAGEQYF | TGTGCCAGCAGCTTCACTAATAGCGGGGGGGCTGGTGAGCAGTACTTC
. | TRBD1 | TRBJ1-1 | TRBV7-2 | CASSLAGQVNTEAFF | TGTGCCAGCAGCTTAGCGGGACAGGTGAACACTGAAGCTTTCTTT
. | TRBD1 | TRBJ1-6 | TRBV11-3 | CASSRGQPSSYNSPLHF | TGTGCCAGCAGCCGGGGACAGCCGAGCTCCTATAATTCACCCCTCCACTTT
. | . | TRBJ2-2 | TRBV25-1 | CASSARFLNTGELFF | TGTGCCAGCAGTGCGAGGTTCCTGAACACCGGGGAGCTGTTTTTT
. | . | TRBJ1-1 | TRBV12-5 | CASGSTGRGTEAFF | TGTGCTAGTGGCTCTACAGGGAGAGGGACTGAAGCTTTCTTT
. | TRBD1 | TRBJ1-1 | TRBV30 | CAWSEGTGQGAFF | TGTGCCTGGAGCGAAGGGACAGGGCAAGGGGCTTTCTTT
. | TRBD2 | TRBJ2-7 | TRBV7-2 | CASSLGAGGYYEQYF | TGTGCCAGCAGCTTAGGAGCGGGGGGCTACTACGAGCAGTACTTC
. | TRBD1 | TRBJ2-3 | TRBV5-1 | CASRLATGGDTQYF | TGCGCCAGCAGATTGGCGACAGGGGGAGATACGCAGTATTTT
. | TRBD1 | TRBJ1-1 | TRBV7-8 | CASSLGGTGLNTEAFF | TGTGCCAGCAGCTTAGGGGGGACAGGATTGAACACTGAAGCTTTCTTT
. | TRBD1 | TRBJ2-7 | TRBV5-6 | CASSLVDRGFAYEQYF | TGTGCCAGCAGCTTGGTAGACAGGGGGTTCGCCTACGAGCAGTACTTC
. | . | TRBJ1-1 | TRBV9 | CASSPPGDTEAFF | TGTGCCAGCAGCCCTCCAGGGGACACTGAAGCTTTCTTT
. | TRBD1 | TRBJ1-6 | TRBV6-5 | CASSYSLTGGNSPLHF | TGTGCCAGCAGTTACTCTTTGACAGGGGGGAATTCACCCCTCCACTTT
. | . | TRBJ1-4 | TRBV7-2 | CASSRDSINEKLFF | TGTGCCAGCAGCAGAGACAGTATTAATGAAAAACTGTTTTTT
. | . | TRBJ1-2 | TRBV30 | CAWTTTARGIHGYTF | TGTGCCTGGACAACCACGGCGCGGGGGATCCATGGCTACACCTTC
. | . | TRBJ1-5 | TRBV4-2 | CASSRSGETEPQHF | TGTGCCAGCAGCCGGTCGGGGGAGACAGAGCCCCAGCATTTT
. | . | TRBJ2-6 | TRBV9 | CASSVPGSSGANVLTF | TGTGCCAGCAGCGTACCAGGATCCTCTGGGGCCAACGTCCTGACTTTC
. | TRBD1 | TRBJ2-2 | TRBV2 | CASSPGGVGELFF | TGTGCCAGCAGTCCAGGGGGTGTCGGGGAGCTGTTTTTT
many | TRBD1 | TRBJ1-1 | TRBV19 | CASRTGTGTSEAFF | TGTGCCAGTAGAACAGGGACAGGTACGTCTGAAGCTTTCTTT